This T cell receptor (beta chain) originates from a study of T cell responses to AZD1222 COVID-19 vaccine. The wider study: Second doses were pooled across both intervals (about 4 or about 12 weeks). Study conclusions and caveats: The number of AZD1222 recipients seropositive at baseline was only five to seven. The study found Spike-specific TCR breadth and depth rose after two AZD1222 doses. Mostly white British, mostly female donors; authors suggested clonal diversity may be underestimated.

Trimming stripped 6 bases from V and 5 bases from J, with 14 bases between. The CDR3 has 13 amino acids. Germline CDR1 reads LNHDA; CDR2 reads SQIVND (reference sequence). As for this clone: What it binds is not known.

Only in-frame clones appear in the TCRdb table, and some are missing; sequencing was by immunoSEQ multiplex PCR. The table lists roughly 120,000 clones, more than 70% of them singletons. The chain carries TRBV19 and TRBJ2-7; D may be TRBD1 (5 bases). The TCR originated in an adult in good health. Here the sequenced sample was peripheral blood, taken on day 0 of AZD1222 vaccination. This CDR3 is CASRPLEGDEQYF. The DNA for the CDR3 is TGTGCCAGTAGACCTTTGGAAGGGGACGAGCAGTACTTC.